Each of the 7 T cell receptor beta chains below was sequenced from the same sample in a study of CD8+CD57+ T cells in acquired aplastic anemia. Using genomic DNA as the template, TCR beta VDJ and CDR3 profiling was carried out. TCRdb reprocessed the reads with MiXCR, giving one entry per CDR3 protein. Among hundreds of thousands of distinct CDR3 sequences listed, around 50% were seen once. Patients included in sequencing had previously demonstrated CD8+CD57+ cell expansion by flow cytometry. The sample consisted of sorted CD4+, CD8+, or CD8+CD57+ T cells (not recorded which) from PBMCs. The receptors come from a human donor with aplastic anemia.

A word on this clonotype: A much larger clonotype is one base distant, so this may be a read error. The chain carries TRBV6-5 and TRBJ2-1, with D unclear. Per germline, CDR1 MNHEY and CDR2 SVGAGI. This CDR3 spans 15 amino acids. The CDR3 reads CASSYRVDGYNEQLF. The CDR3 nucleotides are TGTGCCAGCAGTTATCGGGTGGACGGTTACAATGAGCAGCTCTTC.

The chain employs TRBV15 and TRBJ1-1, with D possibly TRBD1 on 6 matching bases. With 1 base removed from V and 0 bases from J, the gap between germline ends came to 9 bases. Germline V CDR1 and CDR2: LNHNV, YYDKDF (reference sequence). This CDR3 contains 15 residues. CDR3 coding DNA: TGTGCCACCAGCAGAGGGGGGGCTATGAACACTGAAGCTTTCTTT. This translates into CATSRGGAMNTEAFF.

Comments on this clonotype: The conserved phenylalanine or tryptophan is not found at the CDR3 terminus, so this likely reflects a read error. The DNA is left out, because the CDR3 cannot be placed on it with certainty; the CDR3 is given as TCRdb lists it. V gene TRBV7-3 combines with J gene TRBJ1-2; the D segment call TRBD1 is taken from the table without a DNA check. The CDR3 adds up to 14 amino acids, both ends counted. Per germline, CDR1 SGHTA and CDR2 FQGTGA. The chain's CDR3 is CASSLDSVSVWLHL.

The gene calls are TRBV3-1 and TRBJ2-7; TRBD1 aligns across 8 bases. V shed 4 bases and J 3 bases; nucleotides not matched to a gene: 5. Germline V gene data show CDR1 as LGHDT and CDR2 as YNNKEL (reference sequence). This CDR3 is built from 14 residues. The CDR3 protein is CASSLRRGRYEQYF. The CDR3 DNA reads TGTGCCAGCAGCCTACGCAGGGGGCGCTACGAGCAGTACTTC.

This clonotype showed up many times. J is TRBJ1-5 and V is TRBV20-1; D unresolved. The CDR3 loop spans 13 amino acids. V lost 3 bases and J 7 bases, leaving 13 bases between the germline ends. Germline lookup yields CDR1 DFQATT and CDR2 SNEGSKA (reference sequence). The CDR3 here is CSARGATGQPQHF. CDR3 in DNA: TGCAGTGCTAGGGGAGCGACGGGGCAGCCCCAGCATTTT.

This clonotype was observed a handful of times. A read error may be the cause here, since a much bigger clone is one base away. V gene TRBV20-1 combines with J gene TRBJ1-3; D is perhaps TRBD1 (6 bases). CDR3 size: 14 residues. The germline gives CDR1 DFQATT, CDR2 SNEGSKA (reference sequence). The CDR3 region is CGAREQGARNTIYF. As DNA, the CDR3 is TGCGGTGCTAGAGAACAGGGAGCAAGAAACACCATATATTTT.

Many counts were recorded for this clonotype. The J gene is TRBJ1-1, the V gene TRBV19, with D hard to call. V shed 7 bases and J shed 4 bases, with 19 bases lying between them. This CDR3 has 15 amino acids. Germline-derived CDR1 and CDR2 are LNHDA and SQIVND (reference sequence). CDR3 in amino acids: CASTAMGARGTEAFF. DNA for the CDR3: TGTGCCAGTACCGCGATGGGAGCCCGTGGCACTGAAGCTTTCTTT. Supplemented by reference TRBV19 and TRBJ1-1, the full variable domain reads DGGITQSPKYLFRKEGQNVTLSCEQNLNHDAMYWYRQDPGQGLRLIYYSQIVNDFQKGDIAEGYSVSREKKESFPLTVTSAQKNPTAFYLCASTAMGARGTEAFFGQGTRLTVV.